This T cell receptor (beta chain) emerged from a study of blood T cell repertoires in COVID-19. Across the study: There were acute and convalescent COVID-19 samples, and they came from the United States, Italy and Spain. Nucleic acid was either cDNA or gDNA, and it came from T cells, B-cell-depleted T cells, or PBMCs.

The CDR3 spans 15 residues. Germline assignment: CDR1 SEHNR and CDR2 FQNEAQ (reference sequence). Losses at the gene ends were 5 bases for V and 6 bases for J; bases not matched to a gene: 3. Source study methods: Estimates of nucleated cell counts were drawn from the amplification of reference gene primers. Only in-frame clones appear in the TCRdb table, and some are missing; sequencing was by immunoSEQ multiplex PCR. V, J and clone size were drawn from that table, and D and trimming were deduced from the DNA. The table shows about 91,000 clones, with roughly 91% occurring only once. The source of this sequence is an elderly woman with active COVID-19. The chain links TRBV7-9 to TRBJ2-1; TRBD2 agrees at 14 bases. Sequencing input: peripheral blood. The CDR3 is CASSKGLAGANEQFF. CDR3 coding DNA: TGTGCCAGCAGCAAGGGACTAGCGGGAGCCAATGAGCAGTTCTTC.